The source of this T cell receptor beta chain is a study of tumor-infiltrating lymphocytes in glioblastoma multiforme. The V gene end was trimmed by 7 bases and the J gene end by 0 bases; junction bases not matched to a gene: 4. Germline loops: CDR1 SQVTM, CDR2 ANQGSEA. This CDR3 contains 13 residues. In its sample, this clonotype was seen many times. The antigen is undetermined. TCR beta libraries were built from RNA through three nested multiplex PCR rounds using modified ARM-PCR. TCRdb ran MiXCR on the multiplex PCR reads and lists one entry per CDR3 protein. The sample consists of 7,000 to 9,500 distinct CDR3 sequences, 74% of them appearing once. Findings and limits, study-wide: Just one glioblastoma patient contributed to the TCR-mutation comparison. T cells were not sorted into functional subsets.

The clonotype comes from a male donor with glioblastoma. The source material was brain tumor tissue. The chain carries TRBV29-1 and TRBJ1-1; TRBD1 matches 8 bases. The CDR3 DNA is TGCAGCGAACGACAGGGGCTGAACACTGAAGCTTTCTTT. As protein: CSERQGLNTEAFF.